A single sample is the source of the 15 T cell receptor beta chains below, sequenced in a study of T cell responses to AZD1222 COVID-19 vaccine. Using immunoSEQ multiplex PCR, the repertoire was profiled, and TCRdb retains in-frame clones only, with some absent. The sample has tens of thousands of clones; 88% are singletons. The material was peripheral blood, obtained 28 days after the second AZD1222 dose. The receptors stem from an adult who received the AZD1222 COVID-19 vaccine.

A single count supports this clone. The chain joins TRBV6-2 or TRBV6-3 to TRBJ1-5, with D possibly being TRBD1 (5 bases). Germline assignment: CDR1 MNHEY and CDR2 SVGEGT. Trimming removed 0 bases at V and 2 bases at J, with 11 bases between. The CDR3 loop spans 16 amino acids. The CDR3, as DNA: TGTGCCAGCAGTTACTCGCCCAGGGAGGGCAATCAGCCCCAGCATTTT. It encodes CASSYSPREGNQPQHF.

The chain carries TRBV29-1 and TRBJ2-1; 11 bases line up with TRBD2. J lost 7 bases, V lost 7 bases, and 9 bases had no gene match. CDR1 is SQVTM and CDR2 is ANQGSEA in the germline V gene. The CDR3 has 14 residues. This CDR3 reads CSARLAGRYNEQFF. The CDR3 DNA sequence: TGCAGCGCCCGACTAGCGGGGAGGTATAATGAGCAGTTCTTC.

V and J are TRBV28 and TRBJ2-1; D gene unclear. This CDR3 is 16 amino acids long. The germline CDR1 and CDR2 sequences are MDHEN and SYDVKM. V was cut by 3 bases and J by 0 bases, with 12 bases left in between. The CDR3 is CASSLPILHSYNEQFF. The CDR3 nucleotides are TGTGCCAGCAGTTTGCCTATCCTGCACTCCTACAATGAGCAGTTCTTC.

The chain uses TRBV28 and TRBJ2-6, with D uncertain. With 5 bases removed from V and 2 bases from J, the gap between germline ends came to 10 bases. CDR1 is MDHEN and CDR2 is SYDVKM in the germline V gene. The CDR3 runs to 15 residues. DNA of the CDR3: TGTGCCAGCAGTATCGCAGGCGCTGGGGCCAACGTCCTGACTTTC. Translated: CASSIAGAGANVLTF.

This chain connects TRBV5-5 to TRBJ1-3; no clear D. The CDR3 spans 12 residues. V lost 4 bases and J 2 bases, leaving 4 bases between the germline ends. CDR1 and CDR2 from the germline V gene are SGHKS and YYEKEE (reference sequence). CDR3 sequence: CASSPAGNTIYF. The CDR3 region has the DNA TGTGCCAGCAGCCCCGCTGGAAACACCATATATTTT.

The chain employs TRBV3-1 (or the pseudogene TRBV3-2) and TRBJ2-7, with D uncertain. From germline, CDR1 is LGHDT and CDR2 YNNKEL (reference sequence). V gave up 3 bases and J gave up 6 bases, with 9 bases separating them. The CDR3 loop spans 12 amino acids. As DNA, the CDR3 is TGTGCCAGCAGCCAGGGCTACTCCGAGCAGTACTTC. Protein product: CASSQGYSEQYF.

The chain couples TRBV19 to TRBJ1-4; 7 positions match TRBD1. Losses at the gene ends were 4 bases for V and 8 bases for J; bases not matched to a gene: 16. From germline, CDR1 is LNHDA and CDR2 SQIVND (reference sequence). The CDR3 totals 17 residues. CDR3 sequence reads: CASSNRQGDGGGEKLFF. CDR3 nucleotide sequence: TGTGCCAGTAGTAATCGACAGGGCGACGGAGGAGGGGAAAAACTGTTTTTT.

The rearrangement joins TRBV7-3 to TRBJ1-1; 7 positions agree with TRBD1. The junction had 14 bases not matched to a gene; V was cut back by 5 bases and J by 5 bases. CDR3 size: 16 residues. Germline CDR1 and CDR2: SGHTA and FQGTGA. CDR3 bases: TGTGCCAGCAGCGTAGACCGGGACAGACTCAAAACTGAAGCTTTCTTT. Protein: CASSVDRDRLKTEAFF.

This chain joins TRBV6-1 and TRBJ1-6; TRBD1 matches 8 bases. The CDR3 is made up of 15 amino acids. Looked up from germline, CDR1 is MNHNS and CDR2 is SASEGT. V shed 3 bases and J 4 bases; nucleotides not matched to a gene: 2. The CDR3 DNA reads TGTGCCAGCAGTGATGACAGGGGATATAATTCACCCCTCCACTTT. It translates to CASSDDRGYNSPLHF.

V usage is TRBV24-1 and J usage is TRBJ1-2, with D hard to call. Germline V CDR1 and CDR2: KGHDR, SFDVKD. The CDR3 is 14 residues long. Trimming took off 7 bases at V and 3 bases at J, with 14 bases between the two ends. In DNA, the CDR3 is TGTGCCACCAGCCGGGTCTCGCGAGACTATGGCTACACCTTC. Its translation is CATSRVSRDYGYTF.

CDR3 sequence (DNA): TGTGCCAGTAGCGGGGGTCAGGGGTACACTGAAGCTTTCTTT. This gives the protein CASSGGQGYTEAFF. The V and J genes are TRBV19 and TRBJ1-1, with D maybe TRBD1 (6 bases). V was shortened by 6 bases and J by 3 bases, with 14 bases between the two germline ends. The CDR3 is 14 amino acids. The germline gives CDR1 LNHDA, CDR2 SQIVND (reference sequence).

V and J are TRBV18 and TRBJ2-7; a possible D gene is TRBD1 (6 bases). The ends were cut back, 3 bases at V and 1 base at J, with 10 bases in the middle. The germline V gene has CDR1 KGHSH and CDR2 LQKENI. CDR3 length: 14 residues. As DNA, the CDR3 is TGTGCCAGCTCACCTCAGACAGGATCCTACGAGCAGTACTTC. Protein product: CASSPQTGSYEQYF.

V gene TRBV5-1 combines with J gene TRBJ1-1; 9 bases fit TRBD1. The germline CDR1 and CDR2 sequences are SGHRS and YFSETQ. The trim removed 4 bases at V and 5 bases at J, leaving 6 bases unmatched. The CDR3 totals 14 residues. The CDR3 here is CASSGTGRLTEAFF. CDR3 coding DNA: TGCGCCAGCAGCGGGACAGGGAGATTGACTGAAGCTTTCTTT.

The rearrangement joins TRBV10-3 to TRBJ1-5; a weak D match, TRBD1 (5 bases). The V and J ends lost 2 bases and 0 bases respectively, with 11 bases between them. The germline CDR1 and CDR2 sequences are ENHRY and SYGVKD. CDR3 length equals 16 residues. In DNA, the CDR3 is TGTGCCATCAGTGAGCTAGGAGGGGCTAGCAATCAGCCCCAGCATTTT. Translated: CAISELGGASNQPQHF.

This chain connects TRBV18 to TRBJ2-1; the match to TRBD2 covers 10 bases. V trimming: 1 base; J trimming: 4 bases; junction bases outside the gene matches: 1. Germline assignment: CDR1 KGHSH and CDR2 LQKENI. This CDR3 region has 15 residues. As DNA, the CDR3 is TGTGCCAGCTCACCACGAGCGGGGGGGTACAATGAGCAGTTCTTC. Protein sequence: CASSPRAGGYNEQFF.